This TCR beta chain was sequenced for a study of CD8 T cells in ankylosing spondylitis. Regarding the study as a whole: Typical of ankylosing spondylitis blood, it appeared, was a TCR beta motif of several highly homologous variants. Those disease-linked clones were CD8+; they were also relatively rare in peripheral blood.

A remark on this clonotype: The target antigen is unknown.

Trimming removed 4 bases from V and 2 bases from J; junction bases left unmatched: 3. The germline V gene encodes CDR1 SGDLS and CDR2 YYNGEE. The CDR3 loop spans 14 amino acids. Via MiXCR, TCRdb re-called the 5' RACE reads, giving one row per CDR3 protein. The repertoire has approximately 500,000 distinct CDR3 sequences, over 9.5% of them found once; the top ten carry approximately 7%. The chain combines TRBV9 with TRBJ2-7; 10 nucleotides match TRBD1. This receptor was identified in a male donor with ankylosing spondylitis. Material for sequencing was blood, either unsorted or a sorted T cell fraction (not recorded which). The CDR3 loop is CASSTGTGAYEQYF. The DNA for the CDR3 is TGTGCCAGCAGCACCGGGACAGGGGCCTACGAGCAGTACTTC.